This entry describes one TCR beta chain. This entry comes from a study of CD8 T cells in Susac syndrome. An input of about 0.45 to 1 ug of RNA was subjected to reverse transcription using random hexamers. Each CDR3 protein is one row after TCRdb ran MiXCR on the immunoSEQ multiplex PCR reads. The profile shows around 150,000 distinct CDR3 sequences, just under 95% of them singletons. The CDR3 loop spans 13 amino acids. V shed 3 bases and J 4 bases; nucleotides not matched to a gene: 6. Looked up from germline, CDR1 is DFQATT and CDR2 is SNEGSKA (reference sequence). FACS was used to enrich TEMRA cells, whereas the CD8+ and CD4+ T cells were obtained by negative isolation.

Material for sequencing was CD4+ T cells from PBMCs. The TCR comes from a human donor in good health. This sequence joins TRBV20-1 and TRBJ2-7, with 7 bases aligning to TRBD2. The DNA of the CDR3 is TGCAGTGCTAGCATCGGGGGGATGTACGAGCAGTACTTC. Its protein product is CSASIGGMYEQYF.